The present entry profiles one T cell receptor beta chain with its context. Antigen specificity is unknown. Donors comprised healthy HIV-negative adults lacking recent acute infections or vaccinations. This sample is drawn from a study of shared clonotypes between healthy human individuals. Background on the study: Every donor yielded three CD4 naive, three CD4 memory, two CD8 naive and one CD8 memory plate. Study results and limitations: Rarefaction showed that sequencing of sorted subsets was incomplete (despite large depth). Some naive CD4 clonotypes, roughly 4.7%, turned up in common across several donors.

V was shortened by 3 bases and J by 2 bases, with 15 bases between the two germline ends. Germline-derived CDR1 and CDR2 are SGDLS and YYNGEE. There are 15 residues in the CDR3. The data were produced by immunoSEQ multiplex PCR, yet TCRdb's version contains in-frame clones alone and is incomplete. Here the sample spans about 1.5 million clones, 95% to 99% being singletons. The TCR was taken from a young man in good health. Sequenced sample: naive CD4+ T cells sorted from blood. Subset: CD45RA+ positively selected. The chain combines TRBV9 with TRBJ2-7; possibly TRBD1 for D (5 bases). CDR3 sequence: CASSAGLDNAYEQYF. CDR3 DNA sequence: TGTGCCAGCAGCGCCGGTCTGGACAACGCCTACGAGCAGTACTTC.